This T cell receptor beta chain was identified during a study of shared clonotypes between healthy human individuals. With regard to this clone: The antigen is unknown.

Study outcomes and limitations: Against clonotypes common to all four donors, non-shared ones had lower generation probabilities. What naive subsets generally showed was a larger estimated richness than memory subsets showed.

Sorted-subset replicate PCR reactions contained roughly 200 ng DNA, corresponding to around 30,000 T cell genomes. Sequencing was performed with immunoSEQ multiplex PCR; in TCRdb, only in-frame clones are kept and a portion is missing. Among around 2,000,000 clones, around 95% were seen once, and the ten largest hold roughly 0.13%. Germline lookup yields CDR1 GTSNPN and CDR2 SVGIG (reference sequence). The germline V and J ends were trimmed by 2 bases and 5 bases, with 13 bases remaining between them. CDR3 length: 14 amino acids. This TCR came from a man between 18 and 35 years old in good health. This chain uses TRBV30 with TRBJ1-5; no firm D call. The sequencing input was naive CD4+ T cells sorted from blood. As to subset: CD45RA+ positively selected. CDR3 DNA: TGTGCCTGGAGTCAAAGGGTATCTGATCAGCCCCAGCATTTT. This codes for CAWSQRVSDQPQHF.